This TCR beta chain is drawn from a study of identical twins. In the case of this clonotype: Antigen: not known.

Findings of the study overall: Twins' excess sharing was less marked for out-of-frame beta sequences. Models came in too low on out-of-frame TCR alpha sharing in monozygotic twins.

V lost 8 bases and J 8 bases, leaving 12 bases between the germline ends. CDR3 length: 11 amino acids. Each donor was a healthy Caucasian. From the 5' RACE reads, TCRdb called clonotypes with MiXCR, one entry per CDR3 protein. The top ten clones hold roughly two fifths of a sample with fewer than 250,000 distinct CDR3 sequences, 15% to 20% of them seen once. These data are also associated with another study on T cells expressing NK-cell markers. That paper notes: Roughly six of the donors carried dominant NKG2C+ clonotypes that took up 1.0-7.0% of their CD8+ T cells.

Sequencing was done on a sample of CD8+ T cells sorted from blood. The rearrangement uses TRBV12-3 or TRBV12-4 and TRBJ1-1; no firm D call. This clonotype was sampled from a woman aged 18-30 years in good health. In DNA, the CDR3 is TGTGCCAGCTGGCCCGATGCGGAAGCTTTCTTT. It encodes CASWPDAEAFF.